This TCR beta chain was observed in a study of T cells in Graves' hyperthyroidism and ophthalmopathy. Amplified TCR beta CDR3 regions derived from RNA transcripts. The HTBI primer set was used in a first-round RT-PCR of the TCR CDR3. TCRdb re-analysed the multiplex PCR reads in MiXCR, keeping a single row per CDR3 protein. The sample includes approximately 600,000 distinct CDR3 sequences, about 16% of them seen just once. The sample holds many counts of this clonotype. Patients aged 18 to 65 had newly diagnosed hyperthyroidism of under 2 months' duration. Uncontrolled infections, other autoimmune diseases, pregnancy or lactation led to exclusion of patients. The study based diagnoses on clinical symptoms, serum thyroxine and TRAb, thyroid ultrasound and orbital computed tomography. Germline V gene sequence: CDR1 MDHEN, CDR2 SYDVKM. The CDR3 is 16 amino acids. V gave up 2 bases and J gave up 4 bases, with 15 bases separating them.

This sequence joins TRBV28 and TRBJ1-5, with a possible D match to TRBD1 (5 bases). This TCR was recovered from a woman aged 25 to 39 with Graves' hyperthyroidism. Sample: blood. The CDR3 DNA follows: TGTGCCAGCAGTTTAAGGGCACCAGGGTCTAATCAGCCCCAGCATTTT. Translation gives CASSLRAPGSNQPQHF.